A single sample gave rise to the 5 T cell receptor beta chains below, sequenced in a study of sequential checkpoint blockade in melanoma. Clones were read by immunoSEQ multiplex PCR, and TCRdb kept only the in-frame ones, dropping some. This sample has roughly 30,000 clones, with more than 70% found just once. Treatment denoted: randomized to nivolumab then ipilimumab (arm A) or the reverse (arm B). The sequences come from CD8+ T cells sorted from blood (inferred from file names), collected from a patient given nivolumab and ipilimumab in sequence. The origin of the receptors is a human donor with melanoma.

This chain joins TRBV11-2 and TRBJ2-1, with TRBD1 matching over 10 bases. The germline gives CDR1 SGHAT, CDR2 FQNNGV. J lost 14 bases, V lost 7 bases, and 11 bases had no gene match. The CDR3 is 13 amino acids. CDR3 nucleotide sequence: TGTGCCAGCATCTCCTCATGGGACAGGGGAAAGTTCTTC. The encoded protein is CASISSWDRGKFF.

V is TRBV5-4 and J is TRBJ2-7; D remains ambiguous. This CDR3 is 14 amino acids long. The ends were cut back, 2 bases at V and 5 bases at J, with 14 bases in the middle. Germline-derived CDR1 and CDR2 are SGHNT and YYREEE (reference sequence). This CDR3 is CASSFMARVHEQYF. CDR3 nucleotides: TGTGCCAGCAGCTTCATGGCCCGGGTGCACGAGCAGTACTTC.

This sequence joins TRBV7-8 and TRBJ1-2, with a possible D match to TRBD1 (6 bases). V was cut by 1 base and J by 7 bases, with 13 bases left in between. CDR1 is SGHVS, CDR2 FQNEAQ, per germline. This CDR3 contains 14 residues. This CDR3 is CASSLGGYRVGYTF. The CDR3 DNA follows: TGTGCCAGCAGCTTAGGGGGGTACAGGGTTGGCTACACCTTC.

J is TRBJ1-5 and V is TRBV6-4, with D possibly being TRBD1 (5 bases). With 6 bases removed from V and 4 bases from J, the gap between germline ends came to 16 bases. This CDR3 is built from 15 residues. CDR1 and CDR2 from the germline V gene are MRHNA and SNTAGT. CDR3 coding DNA: TGTGCCAGCAGGATAGGAGGGGAAGGGAATCAGCCCCAGCATTTT. Amino acids: CASRIGGEGNQPQHF.

This chain joins TRBV27 and TRBJ2-1; 8 nucleotides align to TRBD1. The CDR3 contains 13 residues. The germline CDR1 and CDR2 sequences are MNHEY and SMNVEV (reference sequence). The V gene end was trimmed by 10 bases and the J gene end by 0 bases; junction bases not matched to a gene: 2. The CDR3: CATRGHSYNEQFF. The CDR3 DNA is TGTGCCACCAGGGGGCACTCCTACAATGAGCAGTTCTTC.